Listed below are T cell receptor beta chains from one sample, sequenced in a study of cytomegalovirus exposure and HLA in healthy donors. Clones were sequenced by immunoSEQ multiplex PCR, and TCRdb holds only the in-frame ones, with some missing. The sample contains about 120,000 clones, approximately 91% of which appear only once. Sequencing was performed on PBMCs. The receptors come from a young man in good health and CMV-seropositive. Each CDR3 is given with its conserved first and last residue. Each record gives: clone size, J gene, V gene, D gene, CDR3 DNA, CDR3 protein. D genes are given only for firm matches. Clone sizes are given selectively: once, few, many, or a class where the clone is expanded.

.	TRBJ2-7	TRBV29-1	TRBD1	TGCAGCGTTGCGGGGGGACAGGGGAGTGACGAGCAGTACTTC	CSVAGGQGSDEQYF
few	TRBJ2-7	TRBV27	.	TGTGCCAGCAGTCTCCGTCCGGGGTACGAGCAGTACTTC	CASSLRPGYEQYF
once	TRBJ1-2	TRBV21-1	.	TGTGCCAGCAGCTCCCCCGGGGAAAAGGACAACTATGGCTACACCTTC	CASSSPGEKDNYGYTF
.	TRBJ1-2	TRBV5-4	.	TGTGCCAGCAGCACGCGGGGGGGGCCTAACTATGGCTACACCTTC	CASSTRGGPNYGYTF
once	TRBJ2-6	TRBV11-2	TRBD2	TGTGCCAGCAGCCGGGCGGGGGTATCCACTTCACCTGGGGCCAACGTCCTGACTTTC	CASSRAGVSTSPGANVLTF
.	TRBJ1-4	TRBV5-5	TRBD1	TGTGCCAGCAGCTTACGACAGGGGAGAACGGCTAATGAAAAACTGTTTTTT	CASSLRQGRTANEKLFF
.	TRBJ2-2	TRBV11-3	.	TGTGCCAGCAGCTTAGTGACAGCTAAAAACCTACAGGACGGGGAGCTGTTTTTT	CASSLVTAKNLQDGELFF
.	TRBJ2-2	TRBV5-4	TRBD1	TGTGCCAGCAGCGACCGGGACAGGGCGCGAGGGGAGCTGTTTTTT	CASSDRDRARGELFF
.	TRBJ1-4	TRBV5-1	.	TGCGCCAGCAGCGGACAGTCGGAGGATGAAAAACTGTTTTTT	CASSGQSEDEKLFF
.	TRBJ1-6	TRBV6-5	.	TGTGCCAGCAGTTACAATCCTCAGGGGCCTAATTCACCTCTCCACTTT	CASSYNPQGPNSPLHF
.	TRBJ2-1	TRBV6-4	TRBD2	TGTGCCAGCAGTGTTCTAGCGGGGGGCTACAATGAGCAGTTCTTC	CASSVLAGGYNEQFF
.	TRBJ2-2	TRBV19	.	TGTGCCAGTACCCCCGGGGGAGTGAACACCGGGGAGCTGTTTTTT	CASTPGGVNTGELFF
.	TRBJ2-2	TRBV25-1	.	TGTGCCAGCAGCGACAGGGAGGAGGACACCGGGGAGCTGTTTTTT	CASSDREEDTGELFF
.	TRBJ1-4	TRBV15	TRBD1	TGTGCCACCACCGATGACAGGGGAATTAATGAAAAACTGTTTTTT	CATTDDRGINEKLFF
.	TRBJ2-1	TRBV6-4	TRBD2	TGTGCCAGCAGTGACTCGAGTCAAGCGGGGGGCGGTAATGAGCAGTTCTTC	CASSDSSQAGGGNEQFF
.	TRBJ2-7	TRBV20-1	TRBD1	TGCAGTGCCGACAGGGCCTACGAGCAGTACTTC	CSADRAYEQYF
.	TRBJ2-7	TRBV4-3	TRBD1	TGCGCCAGCAGCCAAGATAGGTGGGGGACAGGGTCGAGGGAGCAGTACTTC	CASSQDRWGTGSREQYF
.	TRBJ2-2	TRBV4-1	.	TGCGCCAGCAGCCATTCCCCTGTCCCTACGGGGTGGGGGGAGCTGTTTTTT	CASSHSPVPTGWGELFF
.	TRBJ1-1	TRBV5-1	.	TGCGCCAGCAGCTTGTACCAGGGGAACACTGAAGCTTTCTTT	CASSLYQGNTEAFF
.	TRBJ2-4	TRBV7-2	.	TGTGCCACCAAATTGGGGGGAATAGCCAAAAACATTCAGTACTTC	CATKLGGIAKNIQYF
.	TRBJ1-1	TRBV9	TRBD1	TGTGCCAGCAGCTTACAGGGGGGCCGGGACACTGAAGCTTTCTTT	CASSLQGGRDTEAFF
.	TRBJ1-1	TRBV19	TRBD1	TGTGCCAGCGTAGATCTGGGACAGATGAACACTGAAGCTTTCTTT	CASVDLGQMNTEAFF
.	TRBJ2-2	TRBV5-1	.	TGCGCCAGCAGCCAGGGTTGGCTAACGAACACCGGGGAGCTGTTTTTT	CASSQGWLTNTGELFF
.	TRBJ2-7	TRBV13	TRBD1	TGTGCCAGCAGCCGCATTCGGACAGGGGGCGATTACGAGCAGTACTTC	CASSRIRTGGDYEQYF
.	TRBJ1-6	TRBV19	TRBD1	TGTGCCAGTAGTATATCGGACAGGCGAAGCAATTCACCCCTCCACTTT	CASSISDRRSNSPLHF
.	TRBJ2-5	TRBV11-1	.	TGTGCCAGCAGCTTAGTCGAGGACTACAAACATCAAGAGACCCAGTACTTC	CASSLVEDYKHQETQYF
.	TRBJ1-4	TRBV25-1	.	TGTGCCAGCAGCGTGGGAGACCAGTATGAAAAACTGTTTTTT	CASSVGDQYEKLFF
few	TRBJ2-7	TRBV18	.	TGTGCCAGCTCACCAAACAGAAACTACGAGCAGTACTTC	CASSPNRNYEQYF
.	TRBJ1-2	TRBV7-2	.	TGTGCCAGCAGCTTAGGGGCAGGGGACTATGGCTACACCTTC	CASSLGAGDYGYTF
once	TRBJ1-2	TRBV2	.	TGTGCCAGCAGACCCCAGGGTTGGGATGGCTACACCTTC	CASRPQGWDGYTF
once	TRBJ2-2	TRBV27	TRBD2	TGTGCCAGCAGGATACTAAGCGGGGGGCGAACCGGGGAGCTGTTTTTT	CASRILSGGRTGELFF
.	TRBJ1-2	TRBV9	TRBD1	TGTGCCAGCAGCGCCCGGACAGGGGGAGGCTACACCTTC	CASSARTGGGYTF
.	TRBJ2-1	TRBV6-1	TRBD2	TGTGCCAGCAGTGAAACTATGGAGGGGATAGCGGGGGGGCCAGTCGATGAGCAGTTCTTC	CASSETMEGIAGGPVDEQFF
.	TRBJ2-5	TRBV27	TRBD1	TGTGCCAGCAGTTTAACCCGAGGGGGCTTAGGGACCCAGTACTTC	CASSLTRGGLGTQYF
.	TRBJ2-7	TRBV2	TRBD1	TGTGCCAGCACGAACAGGGGGCAGAGCGAGCAGTACTTC	CASTNRGQSEQYF
.	TRBJ1-1	TRBV5-1	.	TGCGCCAGCAGAACGACGCGGGCAGACACTGAAGCTTTCTTT	CASRTTRADTEAFF
.	TRBJ2-3	TRBV6-6	TRBD1	TGTGCCAGCAGAACCAGGACAGGGGTGACAGATACGCAGTATTTT	CASRTRTGVTDTQYF
.	TRBJ2-2	TRBV10-3	.	TGTGCCACCGGGTTGACCGGGGAGCTGTTTTTT	CATGLTGELFF
.	TRBJ2-3	TRBV29-1	.	TGCACCGTTTTGGGGGAGGGCACAGATACGCAGTATTTT	CTVLGEGTDTQYF
.	TRBJ1-1	TRBV7-2	.	TGTGCCAGCAGCTTAAACGTGGCAACTGAAGCTTTCTTT	CASSLNVATEAFF
.	TRBJ1-2	TRBV5-1	TRBD1	TGCGCCAGCAGCTTGGAGGGGACAGGGTTCTCGGGGGGCTACACCTTC	CASSLEGTGFSGGYTF
.	TRBJ1-2	TRBV5-6	.	TGTGCCAGCAGCTTGACAGGAATGGACGGCTACACCTTC	CASSLTGMDGYTF
.	TRBJ1-2	TRBV30	.	TGTGCCTGGACAGATAGTGGTTGGGCAGCAAACTATGGCTACACCTTC	CAWTDSGWAANYGYTF
.	TRBJ1-3	TRBV6-5	.	TGTGCCAGCAGTTACGCGTCGGGCTCTGGAAACACCATATATTTT	CASSYASGSGNTIYF
.	TRBJ2-2	TRBV10-1	.	TGCGCCAGCAACCGGCAGGGTGGCGGGGAGCTGTTTTTT	CASNRQGGGELFF
.	TRBJ1-6	TRBV5-1	TRBD1	TGCGCCAGCAGCTTAGCTCAGGGGGGCTCACCCCTCCACTTT	CASSLAQGGSPLHF
.	TRBJ2-2	TRBV6-5	.	TGTGCCAGCAGTTACGGGAGAGGCAGGACCTCCGGGGAGCTGTTTTTT	CASSYGRGRTSGELFF
.	TRBJ1-1	TRBV5-6	.	TGTGCCAGCAGCTTGGCCGAGACAGAAAACACTGAAGCTTTCTTT	CASSLAETENTEAFF
.	TRBJ2-1	TRBV7-2	TRBD2	TGTGCCAGCAGCTTAGGGGGCGGGGGCAATGAGCAGTTCTTC	CASSLGGGGNEQFF
.	TRBJ2-7	TRBV2	TRBD2	TGTGCCAGCAGCTCGAGCGGGGGGGCCAGGTACGAGCAGTACTTC	CASSSSGGARYEQYF
.	TRBJ1-1	TRBV6-1	.	TGTGCCAGCATTTTTGGGACAAGGAACACTGAAGCTTTCTTT	CASIFGTRNTEAFF
.	TRBJ2-7	TRBV29-1	.	TGCAGCGTTCCAGGGGTAGCTTACGTAGGGGAGCAGTACTTC	CSVPGVAYVGEQYF